These 9 T cell receptor beta chains were all obtained from the same sample, sequenced in a study of blood T cell repertoires in COVID-19. The assay was immunoSEQ multiplex PCR, and TCRdb's table has in-frame clones only and misses some. The sample consists of tens of thousands of clones, roughly 85% of them appearing once. Material: peripheral blood. The receptors shown here come from a human donor in a cohort sampled during active COVID-19.

The rearrangement uses TRBV27 and TRBJ1-6, with D possibly matching TRBD1 (5 bases). Deletions cut 1 base from V and 0 bases from J, with 13 bases between. Per germline, CDR1 MNHEY and CDR2 SMNVEV (reference sequence). CDR3 length: 18 residues. CDR3 DNA sequence: TGTGCCAGCAGTTTATTCTCAGGGCCGAGCTCCTATAATTCACCCCTCCACTTT. This sequence encodes CASSLFSGPSSYNSPLHF.

The rearrangement links TRBV5-1 to TRBJ2-5; D is possibly TRBD2 (5 bases). CDR1 and CDR2 from the germline V gene are SGHRS and YFSETQ. The CDR3 contains 15 residues. V gave up 5 bases and J gave up 4 bases, with 18 bases separating them. CDR3 amino acids: CASSSTNSGGETQYF. The CDR3 nucleotides read TGCGCCAGCAGTTCGACTAACTCGGGCGGAGAGACCCAGTACTTC.

CDR3 DNA: TGTGCCACCAGCAGAGATCGTCTTGGGGGGGGCTTCTACAATGAGCAGTTCTTC. This codes for CATSRDRLGGGFYNEQFF. The J gene is TRBJ2-1, the V gene TRBV15, with a possible D match to TRBD2 (7 bases). Trimming left V 0 bases short and J 3 bases short, with 18 bases between. CDR3 length: 18 amino acids. CDR1 LNHNV and CDR2 YYDKDF come from the germline V gene (reference sequence). Full variable domain (rest looked up from reference TRBV15 and TRBJ2-1): DAMVIQNPRYQVTQFGKPVTLSCSQTLNHNVMYWYQQKSSQAPKLLFHYYDKDFNNEADTPDNFQSRRPNTSFCFLDIRSPGLGDTAMYLCATSRDRLGGGFYNEQFFGPGTRLTVL.

DNA for the CDR3: TGCGCCAGCGACGCAGAGGGAGCGGAGGCCTACAATGAGCAGTTCTTC. The encoded protein is CASDAEGAEAYNEQFF. V usage is TRBV5-1 and J usage is TRBJ2-1, with a possible D match to TRBD2 (5 bases). V was cut by 7 bases and J by 2 bases, with 19 bases left in between. The CDR3 has 16 residues. CDR1 and CDR2 from the germline V gene are SGHRS and YFSETQ.

J is TRBJ2-1 and V is TRBV18; TRBD2 agrees at 10 bases. The CDR3 has 18 residues. V dropped 4 bases and J dropped 3; count of bases not matched to a gene: 12. Per the germline V gene, CDR1 is KGHSH and CDR2 is LQKENI. The CDR3 DNA follows: TGTGCCAGCTCACATGCCGGACTAGCGGATGAGGACTACAATGAGCAGTTCTTC. It specifies CASSHAGLADEDYNEQFF. Complete variable domain (other parts from reference TRBV18 and TRBJ2-1): NAGVMQNPRHLVRRRGQEARLRCSPMKGHSHVYWYRQLPEEGLKFMVYLQKENIIDESGMPKERFSAEFPKEGPSILRIQQVVRGDSAAYFCASSHAGLADEDYNEQFFGPGTRLTVL.

The rearrangement uses TRBV14 and TRBJ1-6; 9 nucleotides align to TRBD1. V lost 2 bases to trimming and J lost 0 bases; unmatched junction nucleotides: 5. Germline V CDR1 and CDR2: SGHDN, FVKESK. This CDR3 spans 18 amino acids. The chain's CDR3 is CASSQRTGASSYNSPLHF. DNA of the CDR3: TGTGCCAGCAGCCAAAGGACAGGGGCGAGCTCCTATAATTCACCCCTCCACTTT.

The chain links TRBV5-1 to TRBJ2-7; D possibly corresponds to TRBD1 (6 bases). This CDR3 spans 17 amino acids. Germline loops: CDR1 SGHRS, CDR2 YFSETQ. V was shortened by 0 bases and J by 1 base, with 17 bases between the two germline ends. The CDR3 reads CASSLVSSGDTSYEQYF. The DNA for the CDR3 is TGCGCCAGCAGCTTGGTTTCGTCTGGGGACACTTCCTACGAGCAGTACTTC.

This clone has just one count. The rearrangement joins TRBV9 to TRBJ2-2; 10 positions agree with TRBD2. From germline, CDR1 is SGDLS and CDR2 YYNGEE. V trimming: 4 bases; J trimming: 5 bases; junction bases outside the gene matches: 11. The CDR3 runs 17 residues. The CDR3 reads CASSPSRTSGETGELFF. CDR3 in DNA: TGTGCCAGCAGCCCAAGCCGAACTAGCGGGGAGACCGGGGAGCTGTTTTTT.

This clone was counted between two and nine times. The chain couples TRBV19 to TRBJ1-3; maybe TRBD1 (5 bases). V was shortened by 11 bases and J by 4 bases, with 15 bases between the two germline ends. The CDR3 extends over 13 amino acids. The germline gives CDR1 LNHDA, CDR2 SQIVND (reference sequence). CDR3 DNA sequence: TGTGCCGGGGGGTCGGCGCGCGGAAACACCATATATTTT. This gives the protein CAGGSARGNTIYF.